Following are 32 T cell receptor beta chains from one sample sequenced in a study of identical twins listed by TCRdb under 2016. Receptor amplification or capture employed 5' RACE. This sample was sequenced with an Illumina HiSeq 2000. Starting from the raw public reads, TCRdb applied fastp trimming at Q25, assembled clones with MiXCR and retained in-frame beta chains. A single entry per CDR3 protein holds the most common genes and DNA from its merged rows. This sample comprises under 450,000 distinct CDR3 sequences, 15% to 20% of them detected only once. Of the sample, more than 10% falls within the top ten clones. Sequencing used naive T cells sorted from blood. The sample's cell subset or site label, decoded: cells isolated with a human naive T-cell isolation kit. Receptor source: a man in his fifties or sixties in good health.

V and J are TRBV4-3 and TRBJ1-1; D not resolved. The CDR3 consists of 15 residues. V was pared by 6 bases and J by 1 base, with 15 bases between. CDR1 and CDR2 from the germline V gene are LGHNA and YSLEER. The CDR3 protein is CASSQEFTANTEAFF. Written as DNA, the CDR3 is TGCGCCAGCAGTCAGGAGTTTACAGCGAACACTGAAGCTTTCTTT.

This clonotype was observed a few times. This chain joins TRBV7-2 and TRBJ2-2; tentatively, D is TRBD1 or TRBD2 (6 bases each). The V and J ends lost 5 bases and 4 bases respectively, with 14 bases between them. The CDR3 totals 15 residues. Germline CDR1 is SGHTA and CDR2 is FQGNSA. Here the CDR3 DNA reads TGTGCCAGCAGCGCTCGGGGGCCTAGCACCGGGGAGCTGTTTTTT. It translates to CASSARGPSTGELFF.

For this clonotype: Germline and junction disagree at one end, which may indicate a read error. The chain employs TRBV29-1 and TRBJ2-7; 8 bases fit TRBD1. Germline V gene data show CDR1 as SQVTM and CDR2 as ANQGSEA. CDR3 length: 13 residues. CDR3 in amino acids: CSVGDRNHYEQNF. The CDR3 bases are TGCAGCGTGGGGGACAGGAACCACTACGAGCAGAACTTC.

This clonotype was observed a single time. Since the CDR3 does not end with the conserved phenylalanine or tryptophan, this likely comes from a read error. V usage is TRBV28 and J usage is TRBJ1-6; D is unresolved. The CDR3 runs to 15 residues. The germline gives CDR1 MDHEN, CDR2 SYDVKM. V lost 7 bases, J lost 0 bases, and 10 bases lay in between. CDR3 DNA sequence: TGTGCCAGCACCCCCTATAGCTCCTATAATTCACCCCTCCACTCT. It is translated as CASTPYSSYNSPLHS.

This clonotype was seen at least ten times. V is TRBV10-3 and J is TRBJ2-7; 9 bases fit TRBD2. This CDR3 region has 12 residues. Per germline, CDR1 ENHRY and CDR2 SYGVKD. Germline trimming cut 10 bases from V and 3 bases from J; bases unmatched to any gene: 4. The CDR3, as DNA: TGTGCCACGACTAGCGGCTACTACGAGCAGTACTTC. It yields the protein CATTSGYYEQYF.

This clonotype turned up a few times. This sequence joins TRBV18 and TRBJ1-1; D ambiguous. The CDR3 consists of 14 residues. V was pared by 2 bases and J by 1 base, with 8 bases between. CDR1 is KGHSH and CDR2 is LQKENI in the germline V gene. The CDR3 DNA follows: TGTGCCAGCTCACCAAGATCCGGGAACACTGAAGCTTTCTTT. It specifies CASSPRSGNTEAFF.

Ten or more counts support this clonotype. CDR3 sequence: CASSFTGLQRRGNEQFF. CDR3 nucleotides: TGCGCCAGCAGCTTTACCGGACTACAACGCCGAGGTAATGAGCAGTTCTTC. The rearrangement uses TRBV5-1 and TRBJ2-1; perhaps TRBD2 as D (6 bases). CDR3 length: 17 amino acids. Trimming stripped 2 bases from V and 7 bases from J, with 22 bases between. The germline V gene has CDR1 SGHRS and CDR2 YFSETQ.

At least ten counts were recorded for this clonotype. The CDR3 loop reads CASSQIAGDEQFF. The CDR3 DNA is TGTGCCAGCAGCCAGATTGCGGGGGATGAGCAGTTCTTC. The chain is built from TRBV3-1 and TRBJ2-1, with 7 positions matching TRBD2. The CDR3 length is 13 residues. V gave up 3 bases and J gave up 8 bases; unmatched junction bases: 4. Germline-derived CDR1 and CDR2 are LGHDT and YNNKEL (reference sequence).

V gene TRBV18 combines with J gene TRBJ1-5; D is ambiguous. This CDR3 is built from 16 residues. Germline CDR1 and CDR2: KGHSH and LQKENI. The V end was cut by 3 bases, the J end by 0 bases, with 12 bases between. CDR3: CASSPTRGNSNQPQHF. In DNA form, the CDR3 reads TGTGCCAGCTCACCCACACGAGGCAATAGCAATCAGCCCCAGCATTTT.

The chain has TRBV25-1 and TRBJ2-7; perhaps TRBD2 as D (5 bases). The V gene lost 6 bases and the J gene lost 5 bases, with 17 bases spanning the gap. This CDR3 region has 14 residues. Germline V gene lookup returns CDR1 MGHDK and CDR2 SYGVNS. The CDR3 coding sequence is TGTGCCAGCAGCTCGGACTCGAAGGGCCACGAGCAGTACTTC. Protein product: CASSSDSKGHEQYF.

About this clonotype: Possible read error: a much larger clone is one base away. This chain links TRBV7-2 with TRBJ1-1; D may be TRBD1 (6 bases). This CDR3 has 15 amino acids. Trimming stripped 4 bases from V and 4 bases from J, with 16 bases between. CDR1 is SGHTA and CDR2 is FQGNSA in the germline V gene. CDR3 sequence: CASSSLTGLGTEAFF. DNA of the CDR3: TGTGCCAGCAGCTCCCTCACAGGGCTCGGCACTGAAGCTTTCTTT.

In this sample, this clonotype turned up a few times. The chain employs TRBV28 and TRBJ2-5; D may match TRBD1 or TRBD2 (5 bases each). CDR3 size: 15 residues. Germline loops: CDR1 MDHEN, CDR2 SYDVKM. V lost 2 bases to trimming and J lost 4 bases, with 14 bases between them. CDR3 in DNA: TGTGCCAGCAGTTTAGGGGCTAGCTATGGAGAGACCCAGTACTTC. Encoded protein: CASSLGASYGETQYF.

This chain connects TRBV4-3 to TRBJ2-1; D is possibly TRBD2 (6 bases). The CDR3 is made up of 16 amino acids. With 0 bases removed from V and 6 bases from J, the gap between germline ends came to 15 bases. Germline CDR1 reads LGHNA; CDR2 reads YSLEER. Written as DNA, the CDR3 is TGCGCCAGCAGCCAAGATTTGGGGGGTCCGGGCAATGAGCAGTTCTTC. This translates into CASSQDLGGPGNEQFF.

This clonotype occurred many times. The chain joins TRBV29-1 to TRBJ2-2; D remains ambiguous. Germline V gene sequence: CDR1 SQVTM, CDR2 ANQGSEA. This CDR3 has 13 residues. Trimming pared 4 bases from V and 5 bases from J, leaving 11 bases between. The CDR3 DNA follows: TGCAGCGTTGCTAACCCGGCAACCGGGGAGCTGTTTTTT. Its protein product is CSVANPATGELFF.

The rearrangement joins TRBV7-8 to TRBJ2-3, with TRBD1 matching 8 bases. After removal of 0 bases from V and 1 base from J, the junction contained 6 bases not matched to a gene. From germline, CDR1 is SGHVS and CDR2 FQNEAQ. The CDR3 runs 17 residues. The CDR3 loop is CASSLARFRGRTDTQYF. CDR3 sequence (DNA): TGTGCCAGCAGCTTAGCGCGGTTCAGGGGGCGCACAGATACGCAGTATTTT.

The CDR3 nucleotides are TGTGCCAGCAGCTTATTACCATATGGCAATGAGCAGTTCTTC. It yields the protein CASSLLPYGNEQFF. The rearrangement uses TRBV7-2 and TRBJ2-1; D uncertain. The CDR3 runs 14 residues. Trimming stripped 2 bases from V and 6 bases from J, with 11 bases between. Germline V lookup: CDR1 SGHTA, CDR2 FQGNSA.

In its sample, this clonotype was seen a few times. This chain connects TRBV7-8 to TRBJ2-5; D is possibly TRBD2 (7 bases). V gave up 8 bases and J gave up 10 bases, with 14 bases separating them. The CDR3 is 11 residues long. Germline V gene lookup returns CDR1 SGHVS and CDR2 FQNEAQ. CDR3 region: CASWGGGDQYF. For the CDR3, the DNA is TGTGCCAGCTGGGGAGGGGGTGACCAGTACTTC.

The chain has TRBV28 and TRBJ2-7; unclear D gene. Germline V gives CDR1 MDHEN, CDR2 SYDVKM. The V end lost 5 bases, the J end lost 4 bases, and 9 bases lay between the germline ends. The CDR3 loop spans 12 amino acids. The CDR3 coding sequence is TGTGCCAGCAGTCCAACAGAGTACGAGCAGTACTTC. Translating it yields CASSPTEYEQYF.

This clonotype was observed at least ten times. The chain couples TRBV5-1 to TRBJ2-7; D is perhaps TRBD1 or TRBD2 (6 bases each). The V end was cut by 4 bases, the J end by 4 bases, with 15 bases between. Germline CDR1 and CDR2: SGHRS and YFSETQ. This CDR3 is built from 14 residues. CDR3 DNA: TGCGCCAGCAGCCCGGGGCAGGGGAGGTACGAGCAGTACTTC. Encoded protein: CASSPGQGRYEQYF.

This clonotype appeared many times. The chain is built from TRBV3-1 and TRBJ1-3; D may be TRBD1 (5 bases). V was clipped by 1 base and J by 0 bases, with 13 bases between them. The CDR3 covers 17 residues. CDR1 and CDR2 (germline): LGHDT, YNNKEL (reference sequence). CDR3 loop: CASSQGGSTVSGNTIYF. The DNA for the CDR3 is TGTGCCAGCAGCCAAGGGGGATCGACAGTCTCTGGAAACACCATATATTTT. Together with reference TRBV3-1 and TRBJ1-3, the CDR3 gives the full variable domain: DTAVSQTPKYLVTQMGNDKSIKCEQNLGHDTMYWYKQDSKKFLKIMFSYNNKELIINETVPNRFSPKSPDKAHLNLHINSLELGDSAVYFCASSQGGSTVSGNTIYFGEGSWLTVV.

Many counts were recorded for this clonotype. This chain uses TRBV4-3 with TRBJ1-3; D unclear. Trimming took off 4 bases at V and 2 bases at J, with 12 bases between the two ends. Germline values: CDR1 LGHNA, CDR2 YSLEER. This CDR3 has 15 amino acids. The CDR3 DNA reads as TGCGCCAGCAGCCTCGGGCCGGGAACTGGAAACACCATATATTTT. Translation gives CASSLGPGTGNTIYF.

This clonotype is a singleton in its sample. A much larger clonotype is one base distant, so this may be a read error. The V and J genes are TRBV7-2 and TRBJ2-7; perhaps TRBD2 as D (5 bases). Germline V lookup: CDR1 SGHTA, CDR2 FQGNSA. CDR3 size: 14 residues. V lost 5 bases and J lost 9, with 20 bases in between. CDR3 in DNA: TGTGCCAGCAGCCCACCTAGCTGGGGTAGCGTGCAGTACTTC. Protein product: CASSPPSWGSVQYF. Together with reference TRBV7-2 and TRBJ2-7, the CDR3 gives the full variable domain: GAGVSQSPSNKVTEKGKDVELRCDPISGHTALYWYRQSLGQGLEFLIYFQGNSAPDKSGLPSDRFSAERTGGSVSTLTIQRTQQEDSAVYLCASSPPSWGSVQYFGPGTRLTVT.

This clonotype was found a few times. The rearrangement links TRBV7-2 to TRBJ2-7; D might be TRBD1 (5 bases). Germline CDR1 SGHTA, CDR2 FQGNSA. The CDR3 sequence is 19 residues long. V lost 0 bases to trimming and J lost 1 base, with 22 bases between them. The CDR3 protein is CASSLALSRFRVGSYEQYF. CDR3 DNA: TGTGCCAGCAGCTTAGCGTTATCCCGGTTCAGGGTGGGTTCCTACGAGCAGTACTTC.

This clonotype was seen repeatedly, ten times or more. This chain joins TRBV28 and TRBJ2-2; possibly TRBD1 for D (5 bases). Germline loops: CDR1 MDHEN, CDR2 SYDVKM. The CDR3 loop spans 13 amino acids. The V end lost 3 bases, the J end lost 6 bases, and 8 bases lay between the germline ends. The CDR3: CASSFIQAGELFF. CDR3 in DNA: TGTGCCAGCAGTTTCATACAGGCCGGGGAGCTGTTTTTT.

The chain employs TRBV28 and TRBJ2-7; D gene unclear. Trimming removed 3 bases from V and 2 bases from J, with 11 bases in between. Germline values: CDR1 MDHEN, CDR2 SYDVKM. This CDR3 is built from 14 residues. CDR3 nucleotides: TGTGCCAGCAGTTTTCGTACCAGAACCTACGAGCAGTACTTC. Translation gives CASSFRTRTYEQYF.

The rearrangement joins TRBV28 to TRBJ2-5; a weak D match, TRBD1 (6 bases). The germline V and J ends were trimmed by 5 bases and 0 bases, with 13 bases remaining between them. This CDR3 comprises 15 residues. Germline V gene lookup returns CDR1 MDHEN and CDR2 SYDVKM. The CDR3 reads CASSGTLEYQETQYF. In nucleotides, the CDR3 is TGTGCCAGCAGTGGGACACTTGAGTACCAAGAGACCCAGTACTTC.

On this clonotype itself: A read error may be the cause here, since a much bigger clone is one base away. V usage is TRBV6-2 or TRBV6-3 and J usage is TRBJ2-5, with 8 bases aligning to TRBD1. The CDR3 has 14 residues. The germline gives CDR1 MNHEY, CDR2 SVGEGT. The CDR3 bases are TGTGCCAGCAGTCGTGGGACAGGCCAAGAGACCCAGTGCTTC. Amino acid sequence: CASSRGTGQETQCF.

The chain couples TRBV7-3 to TRBJ2-1, with TRBD2 matching over 9 bases. This CDR3 has 17 amino acids. V shed 6 bases and J 0 bases; nucleotides not matched to a gene: 9. Germline V gene data show CDR1 as SGHTA and CDR2 as FQGTGA. For the CDR3, the DNA is TGTGCCAGCAGTACCGGGACTAGCCCGAGCTCCTACAATGAGCAGTTCTTC. Its protein product is CASSTGTSPSSYNEQFF.

The rearrangement joins TRBV20-1 to TRBJ2-5; 15 bases match TRBD2. The germline gives CDR1 DFQATT, CDR2 SNEGSKA (reference sequence). The CDR3 runs to 19 residues. Losses at the gene ends were 1 base for V and 4 bases for J; bases not matched to a gene: 13. In DNA, the CDR3 is TGCAGTGCTAGAGCCCTTTGGACTAGCGGGAGGGAGCGGGTAGAGACCCAGTACTTC. Its protein is CSARALWTSGRERVETQYF.

This clonotype was observed many times. The rearrangement links TRBV4-3 to TRBJ1-1, with D possibly being TRBD1 (5 bases). V was cut by 0 bases and J by 0 bases, with 14 bases left in between. The CDR3 runs 17 residues. Germline CDR1 reads LGHNA; CDR2 reads YSLEER. CDR3 coding DNA: TGCGCCAGCAGCCAAGATTGGACGGGACGAATGAACACTGAAGCTTTCTTT. Protein product: CASSQDWTGRMNTEAFF.

Ten or more counts support this clonotype. The gene calls are TRBV5-1 and TRBJ2-7; D is uncertain. Per the germline V gene, CDR1 is SGHRS and CDR2 is YFSETQ. CDR3 size: 12 residues. V lost 1 base and J lost 5, with 7 bases in between. CDR3 region: CASSLSGDEQYF. The DNA of the CDR3 is TGCGCCAGCAGCTTGTCTGGGGACGAGCAGTACTTC.

V and J are TRBV7-2 and TRBJ2-1, with 10 bases fitting TRBD2. The V and J ends lost 4 bases and 1 base, in that order; junction bases with no gene match: 7. CDR1 and CDR2 (germline): SGHTA, FQGNSA. The CDR3 consists of 17 residues. The CDR3: CASSSLLAGLSYNEQFF. The CDR3 DNA sequence: TGTGCCAGCAGCTCCTTACTAGCGGGGCTTTCCTACAATGAGCAGTTCTTC.